A single sample is the source of the 29 T cell receptor beta chains below, sequenced in a study of CD8 T cells in Susac syndrome. Random hexamers were used to reverse transcribe an amount of about 0.45 to 1 ug RNA. In TCRdb, the immunoSEQ multiplex PCR reads were re-called with MiXCR into one record per CDR3 protein. The sample includes 150,000 or so distinct CDR3 sequences, approximately 92% of them seen just once. Sequenced input: CD4+ T cells from PBMCs. These receptors originate from a human donor in good health.

V usage is TRBV4-1 and J usage is TRBJ2-7, with a weak D call TRBD2 (5 bases). Trimming left V 5 bases short and J 7 bases short, with 15 bases between. This CDR3 has 13 amino acids. Germline lookup yields CDR1 MGHRA and CDR2 YSYEKL. The CDR3 protein is CASSSTLGEEQYF. DNA for the CDR3: TGCGCCAGCAGCTCAACCCTGGGAGAAGAGCAGTACTTC.

The V and J genes are TRBV5-6 and TRBJ1-2; a weak D match, TRBD1 (6 bases). V was trimmed by 0 bases and J by 7 bases, leaving 7 bases between them. The CDR3 has 12 residues. Looked up from germline, CDR1 is SGHDT and CDR2 is YYEEEE. Here the CDR3 reads CASSLEGGGYTF. CDR3 nucleotides: TGTGCCAGCAGCTTGGAAGGGGGTGGCTACACCTTC.

This rearrangement joins TRBV7-2 to TRBJ2-5; 9 bases are a match to TRBD1. The V gene's germline CDR1 is SGHTA and CDR2 FQGNSA. Trimming cost V 4 bases and J 1 base; bases outside gene matches: 1. CDR3 length: 14 amino acids. CDR3: CASSWGQGQETQYF. In nucleotides, the CDR3 is TGTGCCAGCAGCTGGGGACAGGGCCAAGAGACCCAGTACTTC.

V gene TRBV7-3 combines with J gene TRBJ2-3; D may be TRBD2 (5 bases). The CDR3 contains 15 residues. Germline values: CDR1 SGHTA, CDR2 FQGTGA. Trimming removed 4 bases at V and 3 bases at J, with 14 bases between. The CDR3 region is CASSSGGSATDTQYF. The CDR3 region has the DNA TGTGCCAGCAGCTCCGGAGGTAGCGCTACAGATACGCAGTATTTT. Variable domain in full (rest from reference TRBV7-3 and TRBJ2-3): GAGVSQTPSNKVTEKGKYVELRCDPISGHTALYWYRQSLGQGPEFLIYFQGTGAADDSGLPNDRFFAVRPEGSVSTLKIQRTERGDSAVYLCASSSGGSATDTQYFGPGTRLTVL.

The rearrangement links TRBV2 to TRBJ1-5; D remains unclear. This CDR3 region has 13 residues. Trimming pared 6 bases from V and 3 bases from J, leaving 9 bases between. Germline-derived CDR1 and CDR2 are SNHLY and FYNNEI. CDR3 nucleotides: TGTGCCAGCAGGGTAGATATCAATCAGCCCCAGCATTTT. This codes for CASRVDINQPQHF. The entire variable domain, with the rest obtained from reference TRBV2 and TRBJ1-5, is as follows: EPEVTQTPSHQVTQMGQEVILRCVPISNHLYFYWYRQILGQKVEFLVSFYNNEISEKSEIFDDQFSVERPDGSNFTLKIRSTKLEDSAMYFCASRVDINQPQHFGDGTRLSIL.

This chain joins TRBV6-2 or TRBV6-3 and TRBJ1-1, with D hard to call. The CDR3 runs to 14 residues. V was cut by 2 bases and J by 3 bases, with 10 bases left in between. Looked up from germline, CDR1 is MNHEY and CDR2 is SVGEGT. In DNA form, the CDR3 reads TGTGCCAGCAGTTACAAGCCAAGAGACACTGAAGCTTTCTTT. This gives the protein CASSYKPRDTEAFF.

Only one count was recorded for this clonotype. The chain has TRBV9 and TRBJ2-1, with D possibly being TRBD1 or TRBD2 (5 bases each). The V gene's germline CDR1 is SGDLS and CDR2 YYNGEE. V was trimmed by 2 bases and J by 5 bases, leaving 14 bases between them. The CDR3 loop spans 15 amino acids. The CDR3 here is CASSVSGSGNNEQFF. Here the CDR3 DNA reads TGTGCCAGCAGCGTCTCGGGGTCAGGGAACAATGAGCAGTTCTTC.

The CDR3 reads CSVGQGQGGIQYF. The CDR3 DNA follows: TGCAGTGTCGGACAGGGGCAAGGGGGCATTCAGTACTTC. The chain carries TRBV20-1 and TRBJ2-4, with 9 bases fitting TRBD1. CDR1 DFQATT and CDR2 SNEGSKA come from the germline V gene (reference sequence). The junction had 10 bases not matched to a gene; V was cut back by 7 bases and J by 9 bases. The CDR3 extends over 13 amino acids.

The chain has TRBV7-2 and TRBJ2-2; 8 positions match TRBD1. Trimming took 3 bases from V and 7 from J; bases not matched to a gene: 4. Per germline, CDR1 SGHTA and CDR2 FQGNSA. This CDR3 region has 14 residues. CDR3 bases: TGTGCCAGCAGCTTGGACAGGGCGTACGGGGAGCTGTTTTTT. Its protein product is CASSLDRAYGELFF.

The count of this clonotype is one. CDR3 sequence reads: CASSQDVNSWNTEAFF. CDR3 in DNA: TGTGCCAGCAGCCAAGATGTGAACAGTTGGAACACTGAAGCTTTCTTT. The chain recombines TRBV3-1 with TRBJ1-1; D not resolved. V was pared by 0 bases and J by 1 base, with 12 bases between. The CDR3 extends over 16 amino acids. The V gene's germline CDR1 is LGHDT and CDR2 YNNKEL (reference sequence).

The J gene is TRBJ1-5, the V gene TRBV4-2, with D unclear. CDR1 LGHNA and CDR2 YNFKEQ come from the germline V gene. The V end was cut by 1 base, the J end by 7 bases, with 14 bases between. This CDR3 is 15 amino acids long. The CDR3 DNA sequence: TGTGCCAGCAGCCAAGGGGAATTTACGGTCCAGCCCCAGCATTTT. It encodes CASSQGEFTVQPQHF.

The chain joins TRBV7-2 to TRBJ1-4; a weak D match, TRBD1 (6 bases). Between the trimmed V and J ends, which lost 6 bases and 10 bases, there was a span of 15 bases. The germline gives CDR1 SGHTA, CDR2 FQGNSA. CDR3 length equals 13 residues. The CDR3 is CASRKTGRGKLFF. The DNA of the CDR3 is TGTGCCAGCAGAAAAACAGGGAGAGGAAAACTGTTTTTT.

This chain connects TRBV7-9 to TRBJ1-1; maybe TRBD1 (6 bases). The V gene's germline CDR1 is SEHNR and CDR2 FQNEAQ (reference sequence). The CDR3 runs 15 residues. With 5 bases removed from V and 0 bases from J, the gap between germline ends came to 13 bases. CDR3 DNA sequence: TGTGCCAGCAGCGAAAACAGGGAGTTGAACACTGAAGCTTTCTTT. Translation gives CASSENRELNTEAFF.

The chain employs TRBV3-1 and TRBJ2-3; weak D call: TRBD1 (6 bases). V lost 1 base, J lost 0 bases, and 11 bases lay in between. CDR3 length equals 16 residues. The germline V gene has CDR1 LGHDT and CDR2 YNNKEL (reference sequence). CDR3 sequence reads: CASSQATGLSTDTQYF. The CDR3 coding sequence is TGTGCCAGCAGCCAAGCGACAGGACTTAGCACAGATACGCAGTATTTT.

The chain has TRBV5-1 and TRBJ1-5, with D unclear. CDR3 length equals 13 residues. Per germline, CDR1 SGHRS and CDR2 YFSETQ. V was cut by 0 bases and J by 6 bases, with 7 bases left in between. CDR3 in amino acids: CASSLGGGQPQHF. The CDR3 DNA sequence: TGCGCCAGCAGCTTGGGAGGAGGTCAGCCCCAGCATTTT.

The chain combines TRBV6-6 with TRBJ1-2; 9 bases align to TRBD1. V was clipped by 6 bases and J by 6 bases; unmatched bases: 5. The germline gives CDR1 MNHNY, CDR2 SVGAGI (reference sequence). The CDR3 has 13 amino acids. This CDR3 reads CASRPRQGDGYTF. CDR3 nucleotides: TGTGCCAGCAGACCCCGACAGGGGGATGGCTACACCTTC.

This clonotype was seen just once. The rearrangement uses TRBV29-1 and TRBJ2-3; D call uncertain. Looked up from germline, CDR1 is SQVTM and CDR2 is ANQGSEA. The CDR3 is 11 residues long. Trimming shortened V by 7 bases and J by 4 bases, and 9 bases separated the two germline ends. The CDR3 sequence is CSGFRADTQYF. In DNA, the CDR3 is TGCAGCGGGTTCCGGGCAGATACGCAGTATTTT.

This chain connects TRBV5-6 to TRBJ1-1, with D perhaps matching TRBD1 (5 bases). The length of the CDR3 is 14 residues. Germline-derived CDR1 and CDR2 are SGHDT and YYEEEE. The V end lost 4 bases, the J end lost 4 bases, and 14 bases lay between the germline ends. The CDR3: CASSTFPRATEAFF. Written as DNA, the CDR3 is TGTGCCAGCAGCACTTTTCCCAGGGCCACTGAAGCTTTCTTT.

The rearrangement uses TRBV29-1 and TRBJ1-1, with 9 positions matching TRBD1. J gave up 13 bases and V 4 bases, and 4 bases lay outside the gene matches. CDR3 length: 10 amino acids. The V gene's germline CDR1 is SQVTM and CDR2 ANQGSEA. In DNA, the CDR3 is TGCAGCGTTGTGGGACAGGGTGTTTTCTTT. Amino acid sequence: CSVVGQGVFF.

This clonotype was seen only once. CDR3 DNA sequence: TGTGCCAGCAGAACCAGTTCCTATAATTCACCCCTCCACTTT. Translated, it gives CASRTSSYNSPLHF. The chain combines TRBV25-1 with TRBJ1-6, with D unresolved. The V end lost 6 bases, the J end lost 1 base, and 7 bases lay between the germline ends. The CDR3 runs to 14 residues. The germline CDR1 and CDR2 sequences are MGHDK and SYGVNS. Together with reference TRBV25-1 and TRBJ1-6, the CDR3 gives the full variable domain: EADIYQTPRYLVIGTGKKITLECSQTMGHDKMYWYQQDPGMELHLIHYSYGVNSTEKGDLSSESTVSRIRTEHFPLTLESARPSHTSQYLCASRTSSYNSPLHFGNGTRLTVT.

The chain employs TRBV2 and TRBJ2-1; the D call may be TRBD1 or TRBD2 (6 bases each). Germline CDR1 reads SNHLY; CDR2 reads FYNNEI. The V and J ends lost 4 bases and 6 bases respectively, with 16 bases between them. This CDR3 comprises 15 residues. The CDR3 DNA reads as TGTGCCAGCAGTGTTGAGGGGGGATTAGGCAATGAGCAGTTCTTC. It specifies CASSVEGGLGNEQFF.

The chain recombines TRBV3-1 with TRBJ1-1, with D maybe TRBD1 (6 bases). Germline loops: CDR1 LGHDT, CDR2 YNNKEL (reference sequence). V was trimmed by 0 bases and J by 8 bases, leaving 13 bases between them. The CDR3 extends over 14 amino acids. CDR3 loop: CASSQDGGPFEAFF. The DNA for the CDR3 is TGTGCCAGCAGCCAAGATGGGGGCCCCTTCGAAGCTTTCTTT.

The chain joins TRBV5-1 to TRBJ1-1; D gene unclear. From germline, CDR1 is SGHRS and CDR2 YFSETQ. V lost 3 bases, J lost 1 base, and 10 bases lay in between. This CDR3 spans 14 amino acids. The CDR3 DNA is TGCGCCAGCAGCTCGCCGCAGTCGAACACTGAAGCTTTCTTT. It translates to CASSSPQSNTEAFF.

V is TRBV15 and J is TRBJ2-2; D is unclear. This CDR3 comprises 15 residues. In germline, CDR1 is LNHNV, CDR2 YYDKDF (reference sequence). The germline V and J ends were trimmed by 5 bases and 4 bases, with 14 bases remaining between them. CDR3 amino acids: CATSPDPSSTGELFF. CDR3 sequence (DNA): TGTGCCACCAGCCCAGACCCCTCGAGCACCGGGGAGCTGTTTTTT.

The chain couples TRBV18 to TRBJ2-7; 8 bases fit TRBD1. Germline CDR1 and CDR2: KGHSH and LQKENI. The J segment lost 7 bases and the V segment lost 5 bases, leaving 1 base of the junction unmatched. The CDR3 runs to 11 residues. The CDR3 loop is CASSGQGEQYF. CDR3 sequence (DNA): TGTGCCAGCTCAGGACAGGGTGAGCAGTACTTC.

This clonotype has just one count. The chain links TRBV10-3 to TRBJ2-7, with D perhaps TRBD1 (5 bases). Trimming stripped 8 bases from V and 0 bases from J, with 8 bases between. CDR3 length equals 12 residues. In germline, CDR1 is ENHRY, CDR2 SYGVKD. CDR3 in DNA: TGTGCCATCGGGGCGGTCTCCTACGAGCAGTACTTC. It is translated as CAIGAVSYEQYF.

The chain has TRBV4-1 and TRBJ2-7; no clear D. This CDR3 is 12 amino acids long. Trimming removed 3 bases from V and 1 base from J, with 4 bases in between. The germline CDR1 and CDR2 sequences are MGHRA and YSYEKL. CDR3: CASSQKSYEQYF. In DNA, the CDR3 is TGCGCCAGCAGCCAGAAGTCCTACGAGCAGTACTTC.

This chain uses TRBV19 with TRBJ1-2; no clear D gene. CDR3 length: 12 amino acids. CDR1 is LNHDA, CDR2 SQIVND, per germline (reference sequence). Trimming stripped 6 bases from V and 4 bases from J, with 9 bases between. The CDR3: CASRADFYGYTF. The CDR3 DNA follows: TGTGCCAGTAGAGCAGACTTCTATGGCTACACCTTC.

The rearrangement links TRBV6-1 to TRBJ2-3; 11 bases match TRBD2. Germline V gene data show CDR1 as MNHNS and CDR2 as SASEGT. CDR3 length equals 18 residues. Germline trimming cut 2 bases from V and 2 bases from J; bases unmatched to any gene: 9. CDR3 coding DNA: TGTGCCAGCAGTGAAAGGTGGCCTAGCGGGGGGCACACAGATACGCAGTATTTT. It translates to CASSERWPSGGHTDTQYF.